This TCR beta chain comes out of a study of blood T cell repertoires in COVID-19. Overall study: Acute-phase and convalescent COVID-19 samples originated in the United States, Italy and Spain. From T cells, B-cell-depleted T cells, or PBMCs came the material, which was cDNA or gDNA.

Sequencing was performed with immunoSEQ multiplex PCR; in TCRdb, only in-frame clones are kept and a portion is missing. The repertoire includes approximately 240,000 clones, around 84% of them detected once, and around 18% sits in the top ten. The TCR was taken from a woman aged 80 or over with active or convalescent COVID-19. Input material: peripheral blood.

The CDR3 region has the DNA TGCGCCAGCAGCCAAGTCGGGTTCGGTAGCTATGGCTACACCTTC. Encoded protein: CASSQVGFGSYGYTF. The chain links TRBV4-1 to TRBJ1-2; D call uncertain. V shed 1 base and J shed 4 bases, with 13 bases lying between them. The length of the CDR3 is 15 residues. Per germline, CDR1 MGHRA and CDR2 YSYEKL.